This TCR beta chain comes out of a study of blood T cell repertoires in COVID-19. Study as a whole: Some COVID-19 samples were acute and others convalescent; all came from the United States, Italy and Spain. T cells, B-cell-depleted T cells, or PBMCs provided the cDNA or gDNA that served as material.

About this clone: A clone one base away is much larger, so this may be a read error. This sample also contains other DNA sequences that code for the same CDR3.

Original processing methods: Reference gene primer amplification gave estimated nucleated cell counts. Using immunoSEQ multiplex PCR, the repertoire was profiled, and TCRdb retains in-frame clones only, with some absent. V, J and clone size were drawn from that table, and D and trimming were deduced from the DNA. The sample carries about 230,000 clones, 81% recorded once. V shed 4 bases and J shed 2 bases, with 15 bases lying between them. CDR3 length equals 16 residues. Per the germline V gene, CDR1 is LNHDA and CDR2 is SQIVND (reference sequence). The clonotype originates from a woman older than 75 with acute or convalescent COVID-19. The material sequenced was peripheral blood. The rearrangement links TRBV19 to TRBJ1-5, with D perhaps TRBD1 (6 bases). CDR3 DNA: TGTGCCAGTAGTACGACAGGACAGAGAGGCAATCAGCCCCAGCATTTT. Translating gives CASSTTGQRGNQPQHF.